A single sample gave rise to the 29 T cell receptor beta chains below, sequenced in a study of blood T cell repertoires in COVID-19. Sequencing was performed with immunoSEQ multiplex PCR; in TCRdb, only in-frame clones are kept and a portion is missing. Among fewer than 300,000 clones listed, roughly 90% were seen once. The material sequenced was peripheral blood. These receptors all come from a woman in her thirties with COVID-19, enrolled during active disease.

For the CDR3, the DNA is TGCGCCAGCAGCCAGACCGGGGATGAGCAGTTCTTC. It codes for CASSQTGDEQFF. The rearrangement uses TRBV4-1 and TRBJ2-1, with a weak D call TRBD2 (5 bases). The CDR3 has 12 amino acids. Trimming left V 3 bases short and J 8 bases short, with 8 bases between. The V gene's germline CDR1 is MGHRA and CDR2 YSYEKL.

This clone was counted many times. The chain carries TRBV7-6 and TRBJ1-1; D is perhaps TRBD1 (5 bases). V lost 5 bases to trimming and J lost 1 base, with 11 bases between them. This CDR3 is 14 amino acids long. CDR1 SGHVS and CDR2 FNYEAQ come from the germline V gene. The CDR3 DNA reads as TGTGCCAGCAGCCCTGGGGGGGAGAACACTGAAGCTTTCTTT. Encoded protein: CASSPGGENTEAFF.

This clone occurred a few times. The CDR3 loop is CSVLDRESPQETQYF. The CDR3 region has the DNA TGCAGCGTTCTCGACAGGGAAAGCCCTCAAGAGACCCAGTACTTC. J is TRBJ2-5 and V is TRBV29-1; 7 nucleotides align to TRBD1. V was clipped by 5 bases and J by 2 bases; unmatched bases: 11. The CDR3 has 15 amino acids. The germline gives CDR1 SQVTM, CDR2 ANQGSEA.

CDR3 nucleotide sequence: TGTGCCAGCAGCTTAAGTGGGCAGGGCTTCGACCTAGCCAAAAACATTCAGTACTTC. This encodes CASSLSGQGFDLAKNIQYF. The J gene is TRBJ2-4, the V gene TRBV5-8, with D possibly being TRBD1 (5 bases). Trimming cost V 2 bases and J 0 bases, with 21 bases left between them. From germline, CDR1 is SGHTS and CDR2 YDEGEE. This CDR3 spans 19 amino acids.

The chain is built from TRBV6-5 and TRBJ2-7, with TRBD2 matching over 8 bases. The CDR3 contains 15 residues. Germline CDR1 is MNHEY and CDR2 is SVGAGI. Unmatched junction bases numbered 5, after V lost 2 bases and J lost 2 bases. The CDR3 DNA sequence: TGTGCCAGCAGTTACGGAGCGGGGGCGACCTACGAGCAGTACTTC. It yields the protein CASSYGAGATYEQYF.

This chain uses TRBV28 with TRBJ1-1; TRBD1 is a possible D gene (6 bases). The germline gives CDR1 MDHEN, CDR2 SYDVKM. Trimming removed 5 bases at V and 1 base at J, with 11 bases between. The CDR3 contains 14 residues. This CDR3 reads CASSTGYGNTEAFF. CDR3 sequence (DNA): TGTGCCAGCAGTACAGGGTACGGGAACACTGAAGCTTTCTTT.

J is TRBJ2-7 and V is TRBV3-1 (or the pseudogene TRBV3-2); D is perhaps TRBD1 (5 bases). CDR1 and CDR2 (germline): LGHDT, YNNKEL (reference sequence). The CDR3 extends over 14 amino acids. The V and J ends lost 0 bases and 1 base respectively, with 7 bases between them. The DNA for the CDR3 is TGTGCCAGCAGCCAAGAAGGGGTTTCCTACGAGCAGTACTTC. Its translation: CASSQEGVSYEQYF.

The chain links TRBV2 to TRBJ2-7; D is perhaps TRBD2 (6 bases). CDR3 length equals 13 residues. Germline V gives CDR1 SNHLY, CDR2 FYNNEI. V gave up 4 bases and J gave up 6 bases, with 13 bases separating them. The CDR3 sequence is CASSGLVLSEQYF. In DNA, the CDR3 is TGTGCCAGCAGTGGACTAGTTTTAAGCGAGCAGTACTTC.

The rearrangement links TRBV7-2 to TRBJ2-7, with a weak D call TRBD1 (5 bases). CDR1 and CDR2 from the germline V gene are SGHTA and FQGNSA. The CDR3 consists of 13 residues. Deletions cut 2 bases from V and 2 bases from J, with 7 bases between. This chain's CDR3 is CASSLKGTYEQYF. CDR3 coding DNA: TGTGCCAGCAGCTTAAAGGGGACCTACGAGCAGTACTTC.

The V gene is TRBV5-4, the J gene TRBJ2-2, with D tentatively TRBD1 (6 bases). Trimming took off 2 bases at V and 3 bases at J, with 11 bases between the two ends. This CDR3 region has 15 residues. Germline-derived CDR1 and CDR2 are SGHNT and YYREEE (reference sequence). The CDR3 region has the DNA TGTGCCAGCAGCTTAATTAACAGGGACACCGGGGAGCTGTTTTTT. It translates to CASSLINRDTGELFF.

The CDR3 spells CASSLAGAGKGTEAFF. CDR3 DNA sequence: TGTGCCAGCAGCTTGGCCGGTGCGGGAAAGGGAACTGAAGCTTTCTTT. The chain uses TRBV5-4 and TRBJ1-1; D gene ambiguous. The CDR3 is 16 amino acids. V lost 0 bases and J 5 bases, leaving 17 bases between the germline ends. Germline CDR1 SGHNT, CDR2 YYREEE (reference sequence). The variable domain in full, completed from reference TRBV5-4 and TRBJ1-1, reads ETGVTQSPTHLIKTRGQQVTLRCSSQSGHNTVSWYQQALGQGPQFIFQYYREEENGRGNFPPRFSGLQFPNYSSELNVNALELDDSALYLCASSLAGAGKGTEAFFGQGTRLTVV.

This clone has a single count. The chain is built from TRBV6-1 and TRBJ1-4; TRBD1 is a possible D gene (6 bases). CDR1 is MNHNS, CDR2 SASEGT, per germline. The V end was cut by 2 bases, the J end by 10 bases, with 11 bases between. This CDR3 has 13 residues. DNA for the CDR3: TGTGCCAGCAGTGAACAGGGAGGGGGAAAACTGTTTTTT. Translation gives CASSEQGGGKLFF.

In its sample, this clone was seen once. The chain joins TRBV29-1 to TRBJ2-1; 8 bases match TRBD2. V dropped 4 bases and J dropped 7; count of bases not matched to a gene: 12. There are 15 residues in the CDR3. CDR1 and CDR2 from the germline V gene are SQVTM and ANQGSEA. The CDR3 bases are TGCAGCGTTGTAGCGGGAAGCGCCCACGGAAATGAGCAGTTCTTC. Its protein product is CSVVAGSAHGNEQFF.

V gene TRBV5-5 combines with J gene TRBJ1-5; D remains unclear. Trimming took 2 bases from V and 1 from J, leaving 7 bases between them. The CDR3 spans 14 residues. CDR1 is SGHKS, CDR2 YYEKEE, per germline (reference sequence). CDR3 in DNA: TGTGCCAGCAGCTTCCGACTGAGCAATCAGCCCCAGCATTTT. Protein product: CASSFRLSNQPQHF.

This chain links TRBV6-1 with TRBJ1-2, with unresolved D. With 2 bases removed from V and 1 base from J, the gap between germline ends came to 17 bases. Per the germline V gene, CDR1 is MNHNS and CDR2 is SASEGT. The CDR3 has 17 amino acids. CDR3 in DNA: TGTGCCAGCAGTGAAACAGAGTCGCCGTTAATTAACTATGGCTACACCTTC. Its protein product is CASSETESPLINYGYTF.

A few counts support this clone. The chain couples TRBV27 to TRBJ1-6, with D possibly matching TRBD1 (6 bases). Germline V gene sequence: CDR1 MNHEY, CDR2 SMNVEV (reference sequence). This CDR3 is 16 amino acids long. Trimming removed 6 bases at V and 5 bases at J, with 17 bases between. In nucleotides, the CDR3 is TGTGCCAGCAGAATGGGGCCGGACAGAGATAATTCACCCCTCCACTTT. This codes for CASRMGPDRDNSPLHF.

J is TRBJ2-1 and V is TRBV27; TRBD2 matches at 10 bases. V was pared by 1 base and J by 2 bases, with 2 bases of the junction left unmatched. This CDR3 contains 16 residues. CDR1 is MNHEY and CDR2 is SMNVEV in the germline V gene (reference sequence). The CDR3 DNA reads as TGTGCCAGCAGTTTATTCAGCGGGAGGGCCTACAATGAGCAGTTCTTC. It codes for CASSLFSGRAYNEQFF.

J is TRBJ1-2 and V is TRBV5-1; tentatively, D is TRBD1 (6 bases). V was clipped by 2 bases and J by 5 bases, with 13 bases between them. The CDR3 consists of 14 residues. Germline CDR1 and CDR2: SGHRS and YFSETQ. The CDR3, as DNA: TGCGCCAGCAGCTTTATACAGGGAGGGTATGGCTACACCTTC. Translation: CASSFIQGGYGYTF.

This clone was observed once. The rearrangement joins TRBV11-2 to TRBJ1-6; maybe TRBD1 (6 bases). V dropped 6 bases and J dropped 9 bases, with 15 bases sitting between them. The CDR3 spans 14 residues. Germline V gene data show CDR1 as SGHAT and CDR2 as FQNNGV. The CDR3 nucleotides read TGTGCCAGCAGGACTTCAGGGGAAGGTTCACCCCTCCACTTT. Its translation: CASRTSGEGSPLHF.

The genes are TRBV25-1 and TRBJ1-1; the D is unclear. The germline V gene has CDR1 MGHDK and CDR2 SYGVNS. Trimming left V 3 bases short and J 4 bases short, with 9 bases between. The CDR3 length is 13 residues. In DNA form, the CDR3 reads TGTGCCAGCAGTGACTCCGGGTCCACTGAAGCTTTCTTT. This sequence encodes CASSDSGSTEAFF.

The genes are TRBV9 and TRBJ2-2, with TRBD1 as a possible D gene (6 bases). This CDR3 is 14 amino acids long. V was clipped by 4 bases and J by 3 bases, with 10 bases between them. Germline V gene sequence: CDR1 SGDLS, CDR2 YYNGEE. Here the CDR3 reads CASSPGQYTGELFF. Here the CDR3 DNA reads TGTGCCAGCAGCCCCGGACAGTACACCGGGGAGCTGTTTTTT.

Details on this clone: Within the sample, other DNA sequences also encode this same CDR3. This chain connects TRBV18 to TRBJ1-2; 8 bases are a match to TRBD1. The CDR3 consists of 15 residues. V lost 3 bases and J lost 0; bases outside the gene matches: 3. In germline, CDR1 is KGHSH, CDR2 LQKENI. CDR3 DNA sequence: TGTGCCAGCTCACCCCAGGGGGCGGCTAACTATGGCTACACCTTC. Its protein product is CASSPQGAANYGYTF.

V and J are TRBV9 and TRBJ1-6; TRBD1 matches 9 bases. CDR1 is SGDLS and CDR2 is YYNGEE in the germline V gene. This CDR3 is built from 15 residues. V dropped 5 bases and J dropped 5; count of bases not matched to a gene: 5. CDR3 in amino acids: CASRADRGDNSPLHF. The CDR3, as DNA: TGTGCCAGCAGAGCGGACAGGGGCGATAATTCACCCCTCCACTTT.

This sequence joins TRBV25-1 and TRBJ2-1, with D possibly being TRBD1 (5 bases). V lost 5 bases to trimming and J lost 2 bases, with 7 bases between them. Looked up from germline, CDR1 is MGHDK and CDR2 is SYGVNS. The CDR3 sequence is 13 residues long. CDR3 DNA: TGTGCCAGCAGTCCGACAGCCTACAATGAGCAGTTCTTC. The encoded protein is CASSPTAYNEQFF.

This clone was picked up one time. The rearrangement links TRBV18 to TRBJ1-2; 7 bases fit TRBD1. CDR3 length equals 16 residues. Germline V lookup: CDR1 KGHSH, CDR2 LQKENI. The ends lost 6 bases at V and 2 bases at J; junction bases unmatched: 12. The CDR3 sequence is CASSDQGTVLNYGYTF. The CDR3 DNA sequence: TGTGCCAGCTCGGACCAAGGGACAGTGCTGAACTATGGCTACACCTTC. Complete variable domain (other parts from reference TRBV18 and TRBJ1-2): NAGVMQNPRHLVRRRGQEARLRCSPMKGHSHVYWYRQLPEEGLKFMVYLQKENIIDESGMPKERFSAEFPKEGPSILRIQQVVRGDSAAYFCASSDQGTVLNYGYTFGSGTRLTVV.

This rearrangement joins TRBV29-1 to TRBJ1-5, with D unresolved. Germline assignment: CDR1 SQVTM and CDR2 ANQGSEA. Trimming took off 6 bases at V and 3 bases at J, with 12 bases between the two ends. The CDR3 covers 13 residues. CDR3 in DNA: TGCAGCGTCCTACCCGGGTCCAATCAGCCCCAGCATTTT. Protein: CSVLPGSNQPQHF.

The count of this clone is one. V usage is TRBV30 and J usage is TRBJ1-5; D gene uncertain. The CDR3 spans 13 residues. The V gene lost 3 bases and the J gene lost 7 bases, with 13 bases spanning the gap. CDR1 is GTSNPN and CDR2 is SVGIG in the germline V gene (reference sequence). The CDR3 reads CAWRGRVDQPQHF. CDR3 bases: TGTGCCTGGAGAGGGAGGGTCGACCAGCCCCAGCATTTT. The full variable domain, rest sourced from reference TRBV30 and TRBJ1-5, is SQTIHQWPATLVQPVGSPLSLECTVEGTSNPNLYWYRQAAGRGLQLLFYSVGIGQISSEVPQNLSASRPQDRQFILSSKKLLLSDSGFYLCAWRGRVDQPQHFGDGTRLSIL.

This chain uses TRBV6-5 with TRBJ2-3; D is unresolved. CDR3 length equals 14 residues. Per germline, CDR1 MNHEY and CDR2 SVGAGI. Trimming pared 6 bases from V and 0 bases from J, leaving 10 bases between. The CDR3 loop is CASRPTISTDTQYF. For the CDR3, the DNA is TGTGCCAGCAGACCGACAATTAGCACAGATACGCAGTATTTT.

This clone has only one observation. The gene calls are TRBV2 and TRBJ2-5; 9 bases fit TRBD2. The CDR3 has 14 amino acids. Per germline, CDR1 SNHLY and CDR2 FYNNEI. J was trimmed by 5 bases and V by 6 bases; bases with no gene match: 7. CDR3 nucleotide sequence: TGTGCCAGCAGGCGAGCGGGAGGTTACGAGACCCAGTACTTC. It is translated as CASRRAGGYETQYF.